This T cell receptor (beta chain) is drawn from a study of shared clonotypes between healthy human individuals (dated by TCRdb to 2019 to 2021). Notes on the research overall: The cohort comprised two women and three men aged 18 to 49 years. For each donor, three plates each were used for CD4 naive and CD4 memory, two plates were used for CD8 naive, and one plate was used for CD8 memory. The study deeply sequenced blood TCR repertoires of about 5 healthy adults to estimate repertoire size and the extent of clonotype sharing between individuals. To increase sequencing depth and limit assay-specific biases, different laboratories used diverse techniques to prepare libraries and sequence TCR repertoires. Between about 0.8 and 8.9 billion PBMCs per donor were obtained by leukapheresis. The paper as a whole reports these results and caveats: Naive subsets generally had larger estimated clonotype richness than memory subsets. Clonotypes shared by all four sorted-subset donors showed higher generation probabilities than non-shared clonotypes. Pairwise subsampling indicated that sequencing depth was expected to affect the degree of clonotype sharing among donors. Even with the large sequencing depth, rarefaction of the sorted-subset datasets indicated that sequencing was incomplete. The small number of donors limited the genetic and exposure-history diversity represented. Across a handful of donors, about 4.5% of naive CD4, over 3% of naive CD8, 2% to 2.5% of memory CD4, and under 0.45% of memory CD8 clonotypes were shared. Only blood was sampled, and tissue TCR repertoires likely differ from those in blood.

Using the deep immunoSEQ assay, multiplex PCR amplified TCR CDR3 regions from genomic DNA. Extracted genomic DNA from each cell subset was spread evenly across all wells of several immunoSEQ 96-well plates, with each plate serving as a replicate. For sorted subsets, each replicate PCR was loaded with 200 ng genomic DNA, equivalent to some 27,000 T cell genomes. Purified libraries were quantified with a Qubit 3.0 fluorometer, sized on a Bioanalyzer 2100, and re-quantified with the KAPA Library Quantification kit. A separate single-read 150-cycle Illumina NextSeq 550 flow cell was used to sequence each immunoSEQ 96-well plate. The study's own analysis went as follows. Because only junctional sequences without quality scores were contained in the immunoSEQ output, filtering matching that applied to full-length reads could not be performed. To assign V/J genes and CDR3, sequences were annotated using PyIR, a Python wrapper for IgBLAST v1.9, with IMGT germline references. Reads with weak V/J assignments (E-value above 1e-6), missing CDR3, stop codons, out-of-frame junctions, or ambiguous translated residues were removed. V3J clonotypes were defined by identical inferred V gene, J gene, and CDR3 amino acid sequence. The percentage overlap between two repertoires was calculated by dividing the number of shared unique clonotypes by the size of the smaller repertoire. Repertoire richness was assessed with RTK rarefaction, the Chao1 estimator, and Recon v2.1 estimates of unobserved clonotypes. Generation probabilities for all TCRbeta clonotypes obtained by the gDNA method from four donors were computed using OLGA. TCRdb limited this immuneACCESS table to in-frame rearrangements with V and J called. A share of clones is missing; checked studies link under half to unresolved V genes, and the rest is unexplained. That table gives V, J and clone size, and the DNA gave D and trimming. In all, the sample holds about 2.4 million clones, and approximately 93% of those were seen once. Together, the top ten hold around 0.4% of the sample.

CDR1 MDHEN and CDR2 SYDVKM are derived from the germline V gene. The CDR3 spans 12 residues, from the cysteine through the phenylalanine. Only the CDR3 region is kept as DNA, spanning 36 bases read in frame from base 1. Relative to germline, V is 4 bases shorter and J is 12 bases shorter, with 16 bases between their ends. In regard to this clone: Its antigen is still unknown. Nothing much larger sits one base from this clone, and base qualities are not available.

Healthy HIV-negative adults with no recently reported acute infections or vaccinations were included as donors. Every donor was a Caucasian adult residing in Nashville, Tennessee, USA. CD4+ T cells were enriched through magnetic negative selection, after which naive cells were positively selected on CD45RA and the remaining negative fraction served as the memory subset. Blood was obtained by leukapheresis, after which PBMCs were separated by Ficoll-Histopaque density gradient centrifugation and cryopreserved in liquid nitrogen vapor phase. Analytical flow cytometry was used to check the purity and quantity of each magnetically sorted T cell population. Each sorted fraction had its genomic DNA isolated and then quantified by UV absorbance on a Nanodrop 2000c.

The chain links TRBV28 with TRBJ2-7; the D gene cannot be named for sure. The sample consisted of naive CD4+ T cells from PBMCs. What this sample's cell subset or site label stands for: CD45RA+ positively selected. The TCR comes from a man younger than 35 in good health. Some clones in this sample may be carry-over from other donors' samples. This receptor carries the CDR3 CASSSTAGRSYF. In nucleotide form, the sequence is TGTGCCAGCAGTTCCACCGCTGGCCGATCGTACTTC.